This paragraph reports one T cell receptor beta chain. Its specificity is unknown. The data are from a study of CD8 T cells in Susac syndrome. In the study overall: Each patient with Susac syndrome, at the time of blood draw, was therapy-naive, on corticosteroids, or on intravenous immunoglobulin alone.

Sequencing of TCR beta was carried out in blood CD8+ and CD4+ T cells. Patients having Susac syndrome satisfied recently defined diagnostic criteria for definite or probable disease. Overall study results and limits: That the number of individuals in its TCR sequencing and HLA analysis was relatively small was acknowledged by the study.

The RNA input was roughly 0.45 to 1 ug, and it was reverse transcribed with random hexamers. TCRdb re-analysed the immunoSEQ multiplex PCR reads in MiXCR, keeping a single row per CDR3 protein. The table lists some 210,000 distinct CDR3 sequences, less than 95% of them singletons. Germline values: CDR1 LNHNV, CDR2 YYDKDF (reference sequence). CDR3 length: 14 amino acids. The V end lost 5 bases, the J end lost 3 bases, and 11 bases lay between the germline ends. The TCR was taken from a human donor with Susac syndrome. Sequenced: CD4+ T cells from PBMCs. J is TRBJ1-5 and V is TRBV15; D gene unclear. Written as DNA, the CDR3 is TGTGCCACCAGCCTCACGACCACCAATCAGCCCCAGCATTTT. It codes for CATSLTTTNQPQHF.